This T cell receptor beta chain was sequenced in a study of shared clonotypes between healthy human individuals. As to this clone: Other DNA sequences from this sample encode an identical CDR3 as well.

Germline lookup yields CDR1 MDHEN and CDR2 SYDVKM. The V gene lost 2 bases and the J gene lost 5 bases, with 3 bases spanning the gap. This CDR3 has 12 amino acids. Unsorted PBMC DNA was sequenced on ten immunoSEQ deep assay plates. Profiling relied on immunoSEQ multiplex PCR, and the TCRdb table lists in-frame clones only, not all of them. The data show about 480,000 clones, nearly 80% seen once. This clonotype originated in a woman aged 40 to 50 in good health. Some clones in this sample may be carry-over from other donors' samples. The specimen was PBMCs. J is TRBJ2-2 and V is TRBV28; D not certain. CDR3 sequence reads: CASSLVTGELFF. The CDR3 DNA reads as TGTGCCAGCAGTTTAGTTACCGGGGAGCTGTTTTTT. The complete variable domain, with remaining parts taken from reference TRBV28 and TRBJ2-2, reads DVKVTQSSRYLVKRTGEKVFLECVQDMDHENMFWYRQDPGLGLRLIYFSYDVKMKEKGDIPEGYSVSREKKERFSLILESASTNQTSMYLCASSLVTGELFFGEGSRLTVL.